These 14 T cell receptor beta chains were sequenced from one sample in a study of T cell responses to AZD1222 COVID-19 vaccine (dated by TCRdb to about 2021). Libraries were built with the immunoSEQ multiplex PCR assay. In its TCRdb copy, this immuneACCESS table keeps in-frame sequences only and misses some clones. Where compared with another copy, unresolved V genes explain less than half of these, and the others have no known cause. The sample includes some 80,000 clones, with 65% to 80% observed a single time. 25% to 30% of the sample is in the top ten clones. The time point tag for this specimen amounts to: about 28 days (+/-7) after the second vaccine dose. The sample's treatment or condition, from its label and the paper: meningococcal conjugate vaccine given as trial control. Material: peripheral blood, obtained 28 days after the second dose of the MenACWY control vaccine. These receptors were taken from an adult who received the MenACWY meningococcal vaccine as a control.

The rearrangement joins TRBV28 to TRBJ2-3; D is possibly TRBD2 (5 bases). V lost 3 bases and J 6 bases, leaving 10 bases between the germline ends. CDR1 is MDHEN, CDR2 SYDVKM, per germline. The length of the CDR3 is 13 residues. CDR3 residues: CASSFPRRDTQYF. The CDR3 coding sequence is TGTGCCAGCAGTTTTCCCAGGAGGGATACGCAGTATTTT.

This clone has just a few counts. The V and J genes are TRBV11-2 and TRBJ2-1, with D possibly matching TRBD1 (5 bases). Per germline, CDR1 SGHAT and CDR2 FQNNGV. The CDR3 consists of 15 residues. The V gene lost 4 bases and the J gene lost 7 bases, with 17 bases spanning the gap. The CDR3 DNA reads as TGTGCCAGCAGCTCCATCTGGGGAAGGGGAAATGAGCAGTTCTTC. Its translation: CASSSIWGRGNEQFF.

The chain employs TRBV28 and TRBJ1-5; D uncertain. The germline V gene encodes CDR1 MDHEN and CDR2 SYDVKM. V gave up 5 bases and J gave up 3 bases, with 5 bases separating them. CDR3 length: 12 amino acids. This CDR3 reads CASSRHNQPQHF. The CDR3, as DNA: TGTGCCAGCAGTAGGCACAATCAGCCCCAGCATTTT.

This clone was seen only a few times. V gene TRBV9 combines with J gene TRBJ1-3; D remains ambiguous. The CDR3 extends over 18 amino acids. V was pared by 4 bases and J by 2 bases, with 22 bases between. Germline assignment: CDR1 SGDLS and CDR2 YYNGEE. In DNA form, the CDR3 reads TGTGCCAGCAGCTCTCAACCAGCTACGGGCGTCCCTGGAAACACCATATATTTT. Translated, it gives CASSSQPATGVPGNTIYF.

The chain links TRBV27 to TRBJ2-7; 13 bases agree with TRBD2. CDR1 is MNHEY, CDR2 SMNVEV, per germline (reference sequence). There are 19 residues in the CDR3. The J segment lost 5 bases and the V segment lost 3 bases, leaving 16 bases of the junction unmatched. CDR3 sequence (DNA): TGTGCCAGCAGTTTGTCAGGACTAGCGGGAGAGCACCCAGCCCACGAGCAGTACTTC. It translates to CASSLSGLAGEHPAHEQYF.

The rearrangement joins TRBV5-1 to TRBJ1-2; 12 bases agree with TRBD1. Germline values: CDR1 SGHRS, CDR2 YFSETQ. Trimming cost V 1 base and J 8 bases; bases outside gene matches: 3. The CDR3 spans 14 residues. CDR3 protein: CASSLSGTGGGYTF. The CDR3, as DNA: TGCGCCAGCAGCTTGAGTGGGACAGGGGGCGGCTACACCTTC. Full variable domain (rest looked up from reference TRBV5-1 and TRBJ1-2): KAGVTQTPRYLIKTRGQQVTLSCSPISGHRSVSWYQQTPGQGLQFLFEYFSETQRNKGNFPGRFSGRQFSNSRSEMNVSTLELGDSALYLCASSLSGTGGGYTFGSGTRLTVV.

The CDR3 sequence is CASSFSPYNEQFF. For the CDR3, the DNA is TGTGCCAGCAGCTTCAGTCCCTACAATGAGCAGTTCTTC. The chain uses TRBV11-2 and TRBJ2-1; D unclear. This CDR3 region has 13 residues. From germline, CDR1 is SGHAT and CDR2 FQNNGV. Trimming took off 3 bases at V and 2 bases at J, with 5 bases between the two ends.

This chain uses TRBV9 with TRBJ2-7; the D gene is possibly TRBD2 (6 bases). Trimming removed 3 bases at V and 6 bases at J, with 10 bases between. CDR3 length equals 12 residues. Per germline, CDR1 SGDLS and CDR2 YYNGEE. The CDR3 spells CASSGRGPEQYF. DNA for the CDR3: TGTGCCAGCAGCGGGCGGGGCCCCGAGCAGTACTTC.

This sequence joins TRBV7-6 and TRBJ1-1; the D gene is possibly TRBD1 (5 bases). Germline assignment: CDR1 SGHVS and CDR2 FNYEAQ. V was shortened by 4 bases and J by 8 bases, with 20 bases between the two germline ends. The CDR3 is 15 residues long. CDR3 nucleotides: TGTGCCAGCAGCTCCTTAATTGGGGGGGAAATCGAAGCTTTCTTT. Translation gives CASSSLIGGEIEAFF.

The chain links TRBV5-4 to TRBJ1-1, with D tentatively TRBD1 (5 bases). Germline lookup yields CDR1 SGHNT and CDR2 YYREEE (reference sequence). V was pared by 0 bases and J by 1 base, with 10 bases between. The CDR3 is 15 amino acids. CDR3 nucleotides: TGTGCCAGCAGCTTGGCGGGACGTAGGAACACTGAAGCTTTCTTT. Its translation is CASSLAGRRNTEAFF. Together with reference TRBV5-4 and TRBJ1-1, the CDR3 gives the full variable domain: ETGVTQSPTHLIKTRGQQVTLRCSSQSGHNTVSWYQQALGQGPQFIFQYYREEENGRGNFPPRFSGLQFPNYSSELNVNALELDDSALYLCASSLAGRRNTEAFFGQGTRLTVV.

V gene TRBV12-3 or TRBV12-4 combines with J gene TRBJ1-1; D not resolved. This CDR3 contains 11 residues. Trimming left V 2 bases short and J 11 bases short, with 9 bases between. The CDR3 sequence: CASSLRASAFF. The CDR3 nucleotides read TGTGCCAGCAGTTTAAGAGCGTCGGCTTTCTTT.

The chain links TRBV30 to TRBJ2-2; 7 nucleotides agree with TRBD1. V shed 3 bases and J 7 bases; nucleotides not matched to a gene: 14. In germline, CDR1 is GTSNPN, CDR2 SVGIG (reference sequence). The length of the CDR3 is 16 residues. CDR3 residues: CAWRLLDGYRGGELFF. The DNA of the CDR3 is TGTGCCTGGAGATTATTGGACGGGTACAGGGGCGGGGAGCTGTTTTTT.

The chain is built from TRBV4-3 and TRBJ1-3; D is unclear. This CDR3 has 15 residues. Trimming took 0 bases from V and 1 from J, leaving 7 bases between them. From germline, CDR1 is LGHNA and CDR2 YSLEER. CDR3 nucleotides: TGCGCCAGCAGCCAAGAGGCCGTTTCTGGAAACACCATATATTTT. Translated, it gives CASSQEAVSGNTIYF.

This chain uses TRBV27 with TRBJ2-5; D gene uncertain. This CDR3 spans 13 amino acids. The germline V gene encodes CDR1 MNHEY and CDR2 SMNVEV (reference sequence). The V and J ends lost 3 bases and 5 bases respectively, with 10 bases between them. The CDR3 nucleotides read TGTGCCAGCAGTTTCTCCCCGGACGAGACCCAGTACTTC. Residues: CASSFSPDETQYF.